Included here is one T cell receptor (beta chain) sequence, with context. This receptor's antigen is unknown. The sample holds no much larger clone one base away, and base qualities are not on file. The collaborating institutions used their own protocols to collect whole blood in K2EDTA tubes. For TCRbeta analysis, collaborators shipped samples in one of three forms: frozen whole blood, isolated PBMCs, or DNA extracted from either of those sample types. The data were taken from a study of blood T cell repertoires in COVID-19 (dated by TCRdb to the early 2020s). As for the study more broadly: Samples covering the acute and convalescent phases of COVID-19 were provided by collaborators in the United States, Italy and Spain. The repertoires were released in a freely available public database meant as a resource for research on the immune response to SARS-CoV-2. The material from the prospective study consisted of cDNA or gDNA derived from T cells, B-cell-depleted T cells, or PBMCs. Subjects who had been exposed to COVID-19, were actively infected with it, or had recovered from it provided the deeply sampled blood TCRbeta repertoires that made up the dataset. Where HLA class I and class II types were available, the types were taken from metadata supplied by the sample provider, not from assay-based typing. Sample metadata almost always included a de-identified subject ID, COVID-19 status, age in years and sex. The samples were drawn from two sources: the first 160 participants of the ongoing ImmuneRACE study, and 950 to 1,500 subjects contributed by 6 global collaborators. The paper's findings and limits, for the study overall: Clinical and demographic metadata were provided uncurated, with the amount varying by source and participant.

The immunoSEQ Assay, a bias-controlled multiplex PCR, was used to amplify TCRbeta CDR3 regions from genomic DNA. The authors processed their data as follows. The number of nucleated cells in each sample was estimated from the amplification of reference gene primers within the assay. To quantify the absolute abundance of each unique TCRbeta CDR3 rearrangement, sequence reads were collapsed and filtered. For each sample, productive Simpson clonality was calculated as the square root of Simpson's diversity index over productive rearrangements. The source is immuneACCESS, and TCRdb retained only in-frame sequences with V and J called. Part of the clones is not carried over; for the studies checked, unresolved V genes explain less than half of this, and the remainder is unexplained. The DNA gave D and trimming, while V, J and clone size come from that table. The sample records 150,000 to 200,000 clones, approximately 78% of which are singletons. The top ten clonotypes cover approximately 10% of the sample.

Including the terminal cysteine and phenylalanine, the CDR3 comprises 14 residues. Only CDR3 DNA is held: 42 bases, read in frame from base 1. In the germline V gene (reference sequence), CDR1 corresponds to MNHNY and CDR2 to SVGAGI. Compared with germline, V lacks 6 bases and J lacks 3 bases; bases without a gene match: 2. This sequence was found in a human donor in a cohort sampled during active COVID-19. This chain joins TRBV6-6 to TRBJ2-7; 13 of the junction bases match TRBD2. The sample consisted of peripheral blood. The CDR3 region: CASRTSGGDYEQYF. The DNA is as follows: TGTGCCAGCAGAACTAGCGGGGGGGACTACGAGCAGTACTTC.